The 10 T cell receptor beta chains below were found in one sample sequenced in a study of T cell repertoires in cytomegalovirus infection. In TCRdb, the reads were re-called with MiXCR into one record per CDR3 protein. The table includes roughly 760,000 distinct CDR3 sequences, approximately 40% detected once. Material for sequencing was PBMCs. The source of these receptors is a human donor in good health (CMV status not recorded). Some clones in this sample may be carry-over from other donors' samples.

This chain joins TRBV11-2 and TRBJ1-2; D not certain. The germline V gene has CDR1 SGHAT and CDR2 FQNNGV. V was pared by 3 bases and J by 5 bases, with 13 bases between. There are 14 residues in the CDR3. CDR3 nucleotides: TGTGCCAGCAGCTTCCCACGGACGGGTTATGGCTACACCTTC. Residues: CASSFPRTGYGYTF.

The chain joins TRBV28 to TRBJ1-4; unclear D gene. V shed 3 bases and J shed 3 bases, with 17 bases lying between them. The V gene's germline CDR1 is MDHEN and CDR2 SYDVKM. The CDR3 has 17 residues. The CDR3 loop reads CASSFSPFGRPNEKLFF. In DNA, the CDR3 is TGTGCCAGCAGTTTTTCCCCCTTTGGGAGGCCTAATGAAAAACTGTTTTTT.

This clonotype has at least ten counts. This rearrangement joins TRBV7-2 to TRBJ1-1; no clear D. In germline, CDR1 is SGHTA, CDR2 FQGNSA. Trimming cost V 3 bases and J 8 bases, with 10 bases left between them. The length of the CDR3 is 12 residues. CDR3 protein: CASSFGVAEAFF. The CDR3 DNA follows: TGTGCCAGCAGCTTTGGGGTCGCGGAAGCTTTCTTT.

The V gene is TRBV24-1, the J gene TRBJ2-3, with D unresolved. Germline V gene data show CDR1 as KGHDR and CDR2 as SFDVKD. The CDR3 is made up of 12 amino acids. The V gene lost 9 bases and the J gene lost 0 bases, with 6 bases spanning the gap. CDR3 amino acids: CATGHSTDTQYF. The CDR3 coding sequence is TGTGCCACCGGCCATAGCACAGATACGCAGTATTTT.

The J gene is TRBJ2-5, the V gene TRBV7-2, with D unclear. The CDR3 is 15 residues long. Germline loops: CDR1 SGHTA, CDR2 FQGNSA. V was clipped by 5 bases and J by 9 bases, with 22 bases between them. This chain's CDR3 is CASSPLKARARAQYF. The CDR3 DNA reads as TGTGCCAGCAGCCCCCTCAAGGCTAGGGCTAGGGCCCAGTACTTC.

This chain joins TRBV28 and TRBJ2-5; 8 bases match TRBD1. The length of the CDR3 is 14 residues. Germline assignment: CDR1 MDHEN and CDR2 SYDVKM. With V trimmed by 5 bases and J by 6 bases, 8 bases remained unmatched. Here the CDR3 reads CASSLLDRGQTQYF. The CDR3 coding sequence is TGTGCCAGCAGTCTACTCGACAGGGGACAGACCCAGTACTTC.

The V and J genes are TRBV19 and TRBJ1-5; 9 bases map to TRBD1. The trim removed 6 bases at V and 6 bases at J, leaving 6 bases unmatched. Germline V gene lookup returns CDR1 LNHDA and CDR2 SQIVND (reference sequence). The CDR3 runs to 14 residues. DNA of the CDR3: TGTGCCAGTAGGCAACAGGGGGCCCGTCAGCCCCAGCATTTT. As protein: CASRQQGARQPQHF.

This clonotype turned up a few times. The chain couples TRBV24-1 to TRBJ2-3; 10 bases are a match to TRBD2. Per the germline V gene, CDR1 is KGHDR and CDR2 is SFDVKD. V trimming: 5 bases; J trimming: 3 bases; junction bases outside the gene matches: 4. The CDR3 is made up of 15 amino acids. The CDR3 DNA sequence: TGTGCCACCAGTGCTAGCGGGAGTTGGACAGATACGCAGTATTTT. Translating gives CATSASGSWTDTQYF.

This chain uses TRBV25-1 with TRBJ1-1; D call uncertain. Germline values: CDR1 MGHDK, CDR2 SYGVNS. The CDR3 is made up of 14 amino acids. V gave up 0 bases and J gave up 5 bases, with 10 bases separating them. The CDR3 spells CASSEYTGGTEAFF. As DNA, the CDR3 is TGTGCCAGCAGTGAATATACGGGAGGAACTGAAGCTTTCTTT.

This clonotype came up a few times. This chain connects TRBV5-1 to TRBJ1-2, with D unclear. Trimming stripped 5 bases from V and 8 bases from J, with 13 bases between. CDR1 is SGHRS, CDR2 YFSETQ, per germline. CDR3 length: 12 residues. The CDR3 loop is CASSPATYGYTF. The DNA for the CDR3 is TGCGCCAGCAGTCCGGCGACGTACGGCTACACCTTC.